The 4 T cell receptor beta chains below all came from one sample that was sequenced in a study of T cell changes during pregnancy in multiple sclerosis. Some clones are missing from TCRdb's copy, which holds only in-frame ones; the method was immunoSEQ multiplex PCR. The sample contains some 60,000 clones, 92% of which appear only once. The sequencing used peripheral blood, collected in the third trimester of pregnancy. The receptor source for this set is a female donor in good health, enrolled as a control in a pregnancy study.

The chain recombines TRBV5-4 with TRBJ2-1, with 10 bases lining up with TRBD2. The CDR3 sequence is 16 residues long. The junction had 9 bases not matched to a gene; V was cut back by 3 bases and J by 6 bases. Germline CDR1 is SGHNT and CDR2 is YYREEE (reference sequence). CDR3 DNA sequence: TGTGCCAGCAGCTCCCTGTCTAGCGGGGGCCGCAATGAGCAGTTCTTC. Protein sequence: CASSSLSSGGRNEQFF.

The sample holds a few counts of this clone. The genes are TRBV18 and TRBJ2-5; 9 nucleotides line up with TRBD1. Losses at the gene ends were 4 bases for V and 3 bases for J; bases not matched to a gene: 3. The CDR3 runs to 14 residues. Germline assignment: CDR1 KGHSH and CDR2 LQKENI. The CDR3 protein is CASSRRDREETQYF. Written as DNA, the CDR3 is TGTGCCAGCTCACGCCGGGACAGGGAAGAGACCCAGTACTTC.

The chain's CDR3 is CASRADYGELFF. The CDR3 DNA follows: TGCGCCAGCAGGGCCGACTACGGGGAGCTGTTTTTT. The chain combines TRBV10-2 with TRBJ2-2, with D possibly TRBD2 on 5 matching bases. This CDR3 has 12 amino acids. With 6 bases removed from V and 7 bases from J, the gap between germline ends came to 9 bases. The V gene's germline CDR1 is WSHSY and CDR2 SAAADI.

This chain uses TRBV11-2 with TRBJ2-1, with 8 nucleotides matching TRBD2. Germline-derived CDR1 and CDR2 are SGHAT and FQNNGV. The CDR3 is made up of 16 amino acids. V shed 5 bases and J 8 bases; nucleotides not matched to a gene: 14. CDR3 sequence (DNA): TGTGCCAGCAGCGCCGGGCGGGGGGCATTACTCGATGAGCAGTTCTTC. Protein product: CASSAGRGALLDEQFF.